This entry lists 7 T cell receptor beta chains sequenced from one sample in a study of blood T cell repertoires in COVID-19. Repertoires were generated with immunoSEQ multiplex PCR, while TCRdb's copy carries only in-frame clones and drops some. The repertoire holds fewer than 90,000 clones, with just over 85% as singletons. Sequences were obtained from peripheral blood. These receptors were taken from a young man with acute or convalescent COVID-19.

This chain joins TRBV6-6 and TRBJ2-1; 8 bases agree with TRBD2. Looked up from germline, CDR1 is MNHNY and CDR2 is SVGAGI (reference sequence). There are 16 residues in the CDR3. V shed 5 bases, J shed 1 base, and the junction held 7 bases outside the gene matches. CDR3 loop: CASSGSGSRSYNEQFF. The CDR3 region has the DNA TGTGCCAGCAGTGGAAGCGGGAGTCGTTCCTACAATGAGCAGTTCTTC.

This chain uses TRBV5-6 with TRBJ2-5, with 9 bases matching TRBD2. CDR3 length: 17 amino acids. V was clipped by 0 bases and J by 4 bases; unmatched bases: 10. Germline-derived CDR1 and CDR2 are SGHDT and YYEEEE. CDR3 coding DNA: TGTGCCAGCAGCTTGGTGCGGGAGGGCCCTCTCCGAGAGACCCAGTACTTC. Its protein is CASSLVREGPLRETQYF.

V gene TRBV6-5 combines with J gene TRBJ2-5; TRBD1 aligns across 8 bases. The CDR3 extends over 15 amino acids. Trimming cost V 10 bases and J 4 bases; bases outside gene matches: 14. In germline, CDR1 is MNHEY, CDR2 SVGAGI. For the CDR3, the DNA is TGTGCCACCTCCGGGACAGGACCCCCGGGAGAGACCCAGTACTTC. This encodes CATSGTGPPGETQYF.

This rearrangement joins TRBV5-8 to TRBJ1-1, with D possibly TRBD1 on 6 matching bases. Per the germline V gene, CDR1 is SGHTS and CDR2 is YDEGEE. The germline V and J ends were trimmed by 6 bases and 1 base, with 16 bases remaining between them. The CDR3 spans 15 residues. The CDR3 loop reads CASKPSGHKNTEAFF. Here the CDR3 DNA reads TGTGCCAGCAAACCTTCGGGACACAAGAACACTGAAGCTTTCTTT.

This clone showed up just a few times. The rearrangement joins TRBV2 to TRBJ2-5; 12 bases fit TRBD2. The germline V gene encodes CDR1 SNHLY and CDR2 FYNNEI. This CDR3 spans 15 amino acids. V shed 7 bases and J 4 bases; nucleotides not matched to a gene: 7. In DNA form, the CDR3 reads TGTGCCAGCACCCTAGGACTAGCGGGAAGAGAGACCCAGTACTTC. Translation: CASTLGLAGRETQYF.

The chain carries TRBV7-2 and TRBJ2-2; possibly TRBD2 for D (5 bases). The germline V and J ends were trimmed by 5 bases and 8 bases, with 18 bases remaining between them. This CDR3 has 15 residues. Germline V gene data show CDR1 as SGHTA and CDR2 as FQGNSA. CDR3 loop: CASSPVRAGRGELFF. CDR3 nucleotides: TGTGCCAGCAGCCCCGTGAGGGCTGGGCGAGGGGAGCTGTTTTTT.

The rearrangement uses TRBV12-3 or TRBV12-4 and TRBJ2-5; D remains ambiguous. The V end lost 2 bases, the J end lost 4 bases, and 5 bases lay between the germline ends. CDR3 length equals 12 residues. The CDR3 sequence: CASSLRGETQYF. In DNA, the CDR3 is TGTGCCAGCAGTTTACGCGGAGAGACCCAGTACTTC.